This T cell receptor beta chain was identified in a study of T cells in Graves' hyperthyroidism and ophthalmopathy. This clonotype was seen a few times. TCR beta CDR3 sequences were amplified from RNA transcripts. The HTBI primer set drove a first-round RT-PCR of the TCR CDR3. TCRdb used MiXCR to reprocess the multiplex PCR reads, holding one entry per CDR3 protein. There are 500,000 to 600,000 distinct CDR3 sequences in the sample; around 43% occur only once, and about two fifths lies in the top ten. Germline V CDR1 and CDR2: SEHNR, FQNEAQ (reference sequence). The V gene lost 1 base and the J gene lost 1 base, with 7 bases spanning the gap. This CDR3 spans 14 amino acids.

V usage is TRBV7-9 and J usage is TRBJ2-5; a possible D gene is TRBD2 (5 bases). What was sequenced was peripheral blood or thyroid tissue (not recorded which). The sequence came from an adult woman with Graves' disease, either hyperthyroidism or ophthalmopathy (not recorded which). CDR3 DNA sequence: TGTGCCAGCAGCTTAGGAGCGGCCCAAGAGACCCAGTACTTC. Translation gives CASSLGAAQETQYF.